This T cell receptor beta chain was obtained from a study of identical twins. A universal primer site was created by template switching, with the cDNA bearing unique molecular identifiers. TCRdb fed the 5' RACE reads into MiXCR, producing one record per CDR3 protein. The table records 690,000 or so distinct CDR3 sequences, less than 10% of them present only once. The study's findings and limits: Cross-sectional statistical analysis, not tracking of the same donors, underpinned the conclusions. The abundant beta clonotypes from cord blood had fewer insertions, and memory repertoires had none of this.

This clonotype was recorded a few times. Its target is not known. Trimming shortened V by 5 bases and J by 9 bases, and 13 bases separated the two germline ends. The germline V gene encodes CDR1 MNHEY and CDR2 SMNVEV (reference sequence). This CDR3 comprises 13 residues. Another study also made use of these data, one on yellow fever vaccine responses in identical twins. That investigation notes: Twins' vaccine T cell responses were reported to seem partly convergent and partly personalized.

V and J are TRBV27 and TRBJ2-2; D call uncertain. Sequencing was carried out using PBMCs. The TCR was taken from a woman between 18 and 29 years old in good health. CDR3 in amino acids: CASSLPGFRELFF. The CDR3 DNA reads TGTGCCAGCAGTCTCCCCGGTTTTAGGGAGCTGTTTTTT.